This TCR beta chain was identified during a study of T cell responses to AZD1222 COVID-19 vaccine. General study points: Baseline serology detected seropositivity in only a handful of AZD1222 recipients.

V lost 0 bases to trimming and J lost 5 bases, with 10 bases between them. CDR1 is LNHNV, CDR2 YYDKDF, per germline (reference sequence). This CDR3 region has 14 residues. With regard to this clone: The antigen is unknown.

Profiling relied on immunoSEQ multiplex PCR, and the TCRdb table lists in-frame clones only, not all of them. Of about 160,000 clones detected, 85% to 95% appear once; the ten largest clones hold 0.7% to 0.9%. This clonotype originated in an adult in good health. Sequencing used peripheral blood, obtained on day 0 of AZD1222 vaccination. The genes are TRBV15 and TRBJ1-1; possible D gene TRBD1, 5 bases. The CDR3 loop is CATSRDGRGTEAFF. In nucleotides, the CDR3 is TGTGCCACCAGCAGAGATGGAAGGGGAACTGAAGCTTTCTTT.